These 22 T cell receptor beta chains share one sample of origin, sequenced in a study of CXCR3-negative and CXCR3-positive naive CD8 T cells. Each TRB cDNA library was prepared by 5' RACE (with UMI labels). TCRdb re-called the 5' RACE reads, yielding one record per CDR3 amino acid sequence without DNA. The sample holds 75,000 to 90,000 distinct CDR3 sequences. These receptors' antigens are unknown. Broader study findings: Naive CXCR3-positive cells had TRB CDR3s more hydrophobic than those of CXCR3-negative naive cells.

Sequencing used naive CXCR3+ CD8+ T cells from blood. Subset denoted: CD45RO-CCR7+CD27+CD95- naive CD8+ T cells expressing CXCR3 (TNR3+). The receptors shown here come from a human donor in good health. Some clones in this sample may be carry-over from other donors' samples.

This chain uses TRBV7-9 with TRBJ2-1; TCRdb reports TRBD1, a call that lacks DNA to check it against. Germline V gene data show CDR1 as SEHNR and CDR2 as FQNEAQ (reference sequence). This CDR3 contains 15 residues. CDR3 protein: CASSFRDRPYNEQFF. The complete variable domain, with remaining parts taken from reference TRBV7-9 and TRBJ2-1, reads DTGVSQNPRHKITKRGQNVTFRCDPISEHNRLYWYRQTLGQGPEFLTYFQNEAQLEKSRLLSDRFSAERPKGSFSTLEIQRTEQGDSAMYLCASSFRDRPYNEQFFGPGTRLTVL.

The rearrangement uses TRBV7-6 and TRBJ2-2. This CDR3 contains 14 residues. Germline CDR1 and CDR2: SGHVS and FNYEAQ. The CDR3 region is CASSLGWGAGELFF. Variable domain in full (rest from reference TRBV7-6 and TRBJ2-2): GAGVSQSPRYKVTKRGQDVALRCDPISGHVSLYWYRQALGQGPEFLTYFNYEAQQDKSGLPNDRFSAERPEGSISTLTIQRTEQRDSAMYRCASSLGWGAGELFFGEGSRLTVL.

The chain employs TRBV5-4 and TRBJ2-2; there is no DNA to check the TCRdb D call of TRBD1. Germline V gene lookup returns CDR1 SGHNT and CDR2 YYREEE (reference sequence). CDR3 length: 18 amino acids. CDR3 amino acids: CASSLSGRGLQNTGELFF. Supplemented by reference TRBV5-4 and TRBJ2-2, the full variable domain reads ETGVTQSPTHLIKTRGQQVTLRCSSQSGHNTVSWYQQALGQGPQFIFQYYREEENGRGNFPPRFSGLQFPNYSSELNVNALELDDSALYLCASSLSGRGLQNTGELFFGEGSRLTVL.

The CDR3 spells CSTDRGHNEQFF. The J gene is TRBJ2-1, the V gene TRBV29-1; the D call from TCRdb, TRBD1, cannot be confirmed without DNA. This CDR3 region has 12 residues. CDR1 SQVTM and CDR2 ANQGSEA come from the germline V gene.

This chain links TRBV7-6 with TRBJ2-2; TCRdb names TRBD1, which stays unverified in the absence of DNA. Germline values: CDR1 SGHVS, CDR2 FNYEAQ. This CDR3 is 17 amino acids long. The CDR3: CASSLAASGARTGELFF.

V gene TRBV5-1 combines with J gene TRBJ2-7; TCRdb's D gene call, TRBD1, goes unchecked for lack of DNA. CDR1 SGHRS and CDR2 YFSETQ come from the germline V gene. The CDR3 is 16 amino acids. The CDR3 reads CASSSHSGTGHYEQYF. The entire variable domain, with the rest obtained from reference TRBV5-1 and TRBJ2-7, is as follows: KAGVTQTPRYLIKTRGQQVTLSCSPISGHRSVSWYQQTPGQGLQFLFEYFSETQRNKGNFPGRFSGRQFSNSRSEMNVSTLELGDSALYLCASSSHSGTGHYEQYFGPGTRLTVT.

This rearrangement joins TRBV12-3 or TRBV12-4 to TRBJ1-5; the TCRdb D gene call, TRBD1, has no DNA to confirm it. The CDR3 totals 16 residues. The CDR3 spells CASSDRGTDSNQPQHF.

The chain is built from TRBV5-5 and TRBJ2-7. The CDR3 totals 14 residues. Looked up from germline, CDR1 is SGHKS and CDR2 is YYEKEE (reference sequence). Here the CDR3 reads CASSLVQSLYEQYF.

The gene calls are TRBV27 and TRBJ2-1; with no DNA, the TCRdb D assignment of TRBD2 cannot be verified. Germline-derived CDR1 and CDR2 are MNHEY and SMNVEV (reference sequence). The CDR3 has 14 amino acids. This chain's CDR3 is CASIGTSGGGEQFF.

This rearrangement joins TRBV19 to TRBJ2-1. Per germline, CDR1 LNHDA and CDR2 SQIVND (reference sequence). This CDR3 has 14 residues. The CDR3 sequence is CASSTLGIGNEQFF.

CDR3 loop: CASSVRGEYEQYF. This chain joins TRBV4-3 and TRBJ2-7; the D gene TCRdb calls, TRBD1, cannot be checked with no DNA. This CDR3 is 13 amino acids long. Germline values: CDR1 LGHNA, CDR2 YSLEER.

The chain has TRBV29-1 and TRBJ2-6; TCRdb names TRBD1, which stays unverified in the absence of DNA. The CDR3 is made up of 16 amino acids. Germline V gene sequence: CDR1 SQVTM, CDR2 ANQGSEA. The chain's CDR3 is CSVGGLEGAGANVLTF.

This chain connects TRBV7-6 to TRBJ2-6; TCRdb outputs TRBD2, but without DNA this stays unchecked. Germline-derived CDR1 and CDR2 are SGHVS and FNYEAQ. The CDR3 covers 17 residues. CDR3 amino acids: CASSLEGRVIGANVLTF. The full variable domain, with the rest looked up from reference TRBV7-6 and TRBJ2-6, is GAGVSQSPRYKVTKRGQDVALRCDPISGHVSLYWYRQALGQGPEFLTYFNYEAQQDKSGLPNDRFSAERPEGSISTLTIQRTEQRDSAMYRCASSLEGRVIGANVLTFGAGSRLTVL.

The V and J genes are TRBV9 and TRBJ1-4; TCRdb designates TRBD1, a call that cannot be tested without DNA. Germline CDR1 is SGDLS and CDR2 is YYNGEE. The CDR3 covers 15 residues. The CDR3: CASSPGQGGYEKLFF.

The rearrangement joins TRBV9 to TRBJ1-2; TCRdb's D call of TRBD1 is untestable without DNA. The CDR3 runs 11 residues. CDR1 SGDLS and CDR2 YYNGEE come from the germline V gene. This CDR3 is CASGGVFGYTF. The variable domain in full, completed from reference TRBV9 and TRBJ1-2, reads DSGVTQTPKHLITATGQRVTLRCSPRSGDLSVYWYQQSLDQGLQFLIQYYNGEERAKGNILERFSAQQFPDLHSELNLSSLELGDSALYFCASGGVFGYTFGSGTRLTVV.

V and J are TRBV20-1 and TRBJ2-5; the D call from TCRdb, TRBD2, cannot be confirmed without DNA. Germline V gene lookup returns CDR1 DFQATT and CDR2 SNEGSKA (reference sequence). The CDR3 is 14 amino acids. The chain's CDR3 is CSGRGPARKETQYF.

This rearrangement joins TRBV7-2 to TRBJ2-1. The CDR3 spans 13 residues. Germline V CDR1 and CDR2: SGHTA, FQGNSA. The CDR3: CASTLAAINEQFF.

The CDR3 region is CASSLVRSARLPLYHEQYF. This sequence joins TRBV7-9 and TRBJ2-7; TCRdb gives TRBD1 as the D gene, but with no DNA this cannot be confirmed. CDR1 SEHNR and CDR2 FQNEAQ come from the germline V gene (reference sequence). The CDR3 loop spans 19 amino acids.

CDR3 residues: CSARAKLAPNYGYTF. The chain joins TRBV20-1 to TRBJ1-2; the D call from TCRdb, TRBD1, cannot be confirmed without DNA. This CDR3 comprises 15 residues. Germline CDR1 is DFQATT and CDR2 is SNEGSKA (reference sequence).

The rearrangement joins TRBV7-8 to TRBJ2-3; TCRdb selects TRBD2, and the lack of DNA leaves this call unchecked. This CDR3 contains 17 residues. The germline V gene has CDR1 SGHVS and CDR2 FQNEAQ. CDR3: CASSLEFAGGVTDTQYF.

This chain joins TRBV13 and TRBJ1-3. Per the germline V gene, CDR1 is PRHDT and CDR2 is FYEKMQ (reference sequence). This CDR3 has 13 residues. The CDR3 reads CASSSVSGNTIYF.

V gene TRBV28 combines with J gene TRBJ1-2. Germline V gene data show CDR1 as MDHEN and CDR2 as SYDVKM. The CDR3 extends over 15 amino acids. The CDR3 reads CASKGSRLGNYGYTF.